These 2 T cell receptor beta chains share one sample of origin, sequenced in a study of blood T cell repertoires in COVID-19. The table came from immunoSEQ multiplex PCR; TCRdb's copy has only in-frame clones and leaves some out. The sample lists more than 300,000 clones; about 93% were seen once. Sequencing was done on a sample of peripheral blood. The receptors were sampled from a young woman who had recovered from COVID-19.

The chain recombines TRBV6-4 with TRBJ2-3; TRBD1 aligns across 7 bases. The V gene end was trimmed by 0 bases and the J gene end by 2 bases; junction bases not matched to a gene: 5. CDR1 and CDR2 (germline): MRHNA, SNTAGT. This CDR3 contains 16 residues. CDR3 residues: CASSDSKTGDTDTQYF. In DNA form, the CDR3 reads TGTGCCAGCAGTGACTCGAAAACAGGGGACACAGATACGCAGTATTTT.

The gene calls are TRBV18 and TRBJ2-3; D gene unclear. Trimming cost V 1 base and J 2 bases, with 13 bases left between them. CDR1 KGHSH and CDR2 LQKENI come from the germline V gene. This CDR3 has 16 amino acids. The CDR3 region has the DNA TGTGCCAGCTCACCACTTAAGGATCGGGTCACAGATACGCAGTATTTT. Translation gives CASSPLKDRVTDTQYF.